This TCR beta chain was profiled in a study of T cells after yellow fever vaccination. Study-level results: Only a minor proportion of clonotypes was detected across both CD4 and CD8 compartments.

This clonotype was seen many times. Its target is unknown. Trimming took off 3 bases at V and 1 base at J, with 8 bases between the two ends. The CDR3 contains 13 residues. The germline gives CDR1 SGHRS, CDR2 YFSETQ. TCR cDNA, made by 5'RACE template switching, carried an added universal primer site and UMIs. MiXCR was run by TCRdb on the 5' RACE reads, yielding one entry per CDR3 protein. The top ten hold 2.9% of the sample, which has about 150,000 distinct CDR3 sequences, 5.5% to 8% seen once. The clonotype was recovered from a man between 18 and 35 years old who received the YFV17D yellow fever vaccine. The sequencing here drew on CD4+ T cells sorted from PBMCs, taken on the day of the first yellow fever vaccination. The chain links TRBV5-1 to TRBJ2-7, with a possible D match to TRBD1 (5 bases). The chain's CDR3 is CASSYGQSYEQYF. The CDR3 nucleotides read TGCGCCAGCAGCTACGGACAATCCTACGAGCAGTACTTC.